The clone carrying this T cell receptor (beta chain) showed up just a few times. There are 13 residues in the CDR3. Germline lookup yields CDR1 SGHKS and CDR2 YYEKEE (reference sequence). V was clipped by 6 bases and J by 5 bases, with 11 bases between them. MiXCR was run by TCRdb on the RT-PCR reads, yielding one entry per CDR3 protein. The sample has about 540,000 distinct CDR3 sequences, roughly 25% seen once. These data belong to a study of response to subunit inactivated influenza vaccine. These records were also assigned to another study, of T cells expressing NK-cell markers. From that second work: The TCR beta cDNA came from 5'RACE template switching with UMIs. Within the sequenced cohort of eight donors, seven exhibited HCMV seropositivity and one was seronegative.

The origin of this receptor is a man aged 50-59 years who received an inactivated influenza vaccine. J is TRBJ2-2 and V is TRBV5-5, with D perhaps matching TRBD2 (5 bases). The input for sequencing was CD4+ T cells sorted from PBMCs, taken 11 to 12 days after vaccination. The CDR3 here is CASTLGVTGELFF. Written as DNA, the CDR3 is TGTGCCAGCACCCTGGGAGTAACCGGGGAGCTGTTTTTT.